This is a list of T cell receptor beta chains from one sample in a study of T cell repertoires and Cas9 in healthy adults. Libraries were prepared by immunoSEQ multiplex PCR; TCRdb keeps only in-frame clonotypes and omits some of them. There are 20,000 to 25,000 clones in the sample; roughly 90% occur only once, and roughly 0.7% lies in the top ten. The material sequenced was CD4+ effector T cells (CD127+, CD25-, CD137-, CD154-) from PBMCs; culture status not recorded. All receptors derive from a human donor in good health. Each CDR3 is given with its conserved first and last residue. The D gene is left open where the match is weak. A clone size is listed for some rows: how often the clone was seen (once, few, many), or a class if it is expanded.

>.|TRBJ2-1|TRBV5-5|.
TGTGCCAGCAGCTGGGCGTTTGTGGGAGACTTTGGGTTCTTC
CASSWAFVGDFGFF
>.|TRBJ2-7|TRBV5-1|TRBD1
TGCGCCAGCAGCCCCGGACAGGGACCTTACGAGCAGTACTTC
CASSPGQGPYEQYF
>.|TRBJ2-7|TRBV6-4|TRBD1
TGTGCCAGCAGTGAAGGGACAGGAACTGAACAGTACTTC
CASSEGTGTEQYF
>.|TRBJ1-3|TRBV5-5|.
TGTGCCAGCAGCCGACGGTTAGACTCTGGAAACACCATATATTTT
CASSRRLDSGNTIYF
>.|TRBJ2-7|TRBV18|.
TGTGCCAGCTCACCACGAGGGGGGACAAGCGGAGGGTTCTACGAGCAGTACTTC
CASSPRGGTSGGFYEQYF
>once|TRBJ1-1|TRBV2|.
TGTGCCAGCAGTGTTAACAGGGACACTGAAGCTTTCTTT
CASSVNRDTEAFF
>.|TRBJ2-7|TRBV6-6|.
TGTGCCAGCAGTTACTCTGTAGGTCAAGCCTACGAGCAGTACTTC
CASSYSVGQAYEQYF
>few|TRBJ2-5|TRBV11-2|TRBD1
TGTGCCAGCAGCAAAGGACAGGGATCGGGCCAAGAGACCCAGTACTTC
CASSKGQGSGQETQYF
>.|TRBJ2-7|TRBV18|TRBD2
TGTGCCAGCTCACCGGGACTAGCTCACTACGAGCAGTACTTC
CASSPGLAHYEQYF
>.|TRBJ2-3|TRBV6-6|.
TGTGCCAGCAGTTACTCGACCAGGGTAGGGTATACGCAGTATTTT
CASSYSTRVGYTQYF
>once|TRBJ1-3|TRBV10-2|.
TGCGCCAGCGGGAGGGGGTTAGATGGAAACACCATATATTTT
CASGRGLDGNTIYF
>.|TRBJ1-4|TRBV5-1|.
TGCGCCAGCAGCCCACGGAGACCCGCAGCTAATGAAAAACTGTTTTTT
CASSPRRPAANEKLFF
>.|TRBJ1-6|TRBV10-3|.
TGTGCCATCAGTGAGTCCGGACCGGAGAATTCACCCCTCCACTTT
CAISESGPENSPLHF
>.|TRBJ1-2|TRBV29-1|TRBD1
TGCAGCGTTGGACAGGGGATGGGAAGGCATGGCTACACCTTC
CSVGQGMGRHGYTF
>.|TRBJ2-7|TRBV28|.
TGTGCCAGCAGTTCCCCCGGAGGCTCCTACGAGCAGTACTTC
CASSSPGGSYEQYF
>.|TRBJ2-7|TRBV5-1|TRBD2
TGCGCCAGCAGCTTGGGGAGCGGCCTAGCGGGGTTAAGCGAGCAGTACTTC
CASSLGSGLAGLSEQYF
>few|TRBJ1-4|TRBV6-1|TRBD1
TGTGCCAGCAGTGAAAGGGGACAGGGTGAAAAACTGTTTTTT
CASSERGQGEKLFF
>.|TRBJ2-7|TRBV19|.
TGTGCCAGTGCCGCCCTCGGGGTTTCCTACGAGCAGTACTTC
CASAALGVSYEQYF
>.|TRBJ2-4|TRBV5-1|TRBD1
TGCGCCAGCAGCTTGGGAACGGGACAGGTACGGGGCATAGCCAAAAACATTCAGTACTTC
CASSLGTGQVRGIAKNIQYF
>.|TRBJ2-1|TRBV6-4|TRBD1
TGTGCCAGCAGTGATGTTCGCCTGGGACAGGGGTATTCCCATTACAATGAGCAGTTCTTC
CASSDVRLGQGYSHYNEQFF